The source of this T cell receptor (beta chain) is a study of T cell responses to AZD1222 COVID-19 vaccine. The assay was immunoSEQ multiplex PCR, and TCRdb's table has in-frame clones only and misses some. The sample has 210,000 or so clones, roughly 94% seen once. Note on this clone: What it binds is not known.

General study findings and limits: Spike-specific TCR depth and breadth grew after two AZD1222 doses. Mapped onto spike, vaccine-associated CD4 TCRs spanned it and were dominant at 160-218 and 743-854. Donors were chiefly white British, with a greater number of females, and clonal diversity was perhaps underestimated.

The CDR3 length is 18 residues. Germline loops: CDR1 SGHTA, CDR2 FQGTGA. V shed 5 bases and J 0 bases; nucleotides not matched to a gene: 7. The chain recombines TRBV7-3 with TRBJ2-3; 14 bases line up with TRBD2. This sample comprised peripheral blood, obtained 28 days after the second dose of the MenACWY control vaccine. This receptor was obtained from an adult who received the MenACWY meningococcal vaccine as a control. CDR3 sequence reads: CASSRGTSGSMSTDTQYF. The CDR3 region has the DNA TGTGCCAGCAGCCGCGGGACTAGCGGGAGTATGAGCACAGATACGCAGTATTTT. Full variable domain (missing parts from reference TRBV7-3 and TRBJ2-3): GAGVSQTPSNKVTEKGKYVELRCDPISGHTALYWYRQSLGQGPEFLIYFQGTGAADDSGLPNDRFFAVRPEGSVSTLKIQRTERGDSAVYLCASSRGTSGSMSTDTQYFGPGTRLTVL.